These 4 T cell receptor beta chains were all obtained from the same sample, sequenced in a study of cytomegalovirus exposure and HLA in healthy donors. The PCR had 60 Vbeta and 13 Jbeta primers. The assay was immunoSEQ multiplex PCR, and TCRdb's table has in-frame clones only and misses some. Of around 100,000 clones in the sample, over 65% were seen once. The sample was PBMCs. These receptor sequences come from a female donor in good health and CMV-seropositive.

The chain links TRBV4-1 to TRBJ1-1; TRBD1 agrees at 7 bases. Germline V gene data show CDR1 as MGHRA and CDR2 as YSYEKL. The ends lost 4 bases at V and 3 bases at J; junction bases unmatched: 14. The CDR3 contains 17 residues. This chain's CDR3 is CASSRLQGWIRDTEAFF. For the CDR3, the DNA is TGCGCCAGCAGCCGACTACAGGGGTGGATAAGGGACACTGAAGCTTTCTTT.

V and J are TRBV7-9 and TRBJ1-1, with D possibly matching TRBD1 (5 bases). CDR1 and CDR2 (germline): SEHNR, FQNEAQ (reference sequence). The CDR3 has 18 amino acids. V dropped 1 base and J dropped 1 base, with 19 bases sitting between them. The CDR3 region has the DNA TGTGCCAGCAGCTTAGTCCGGTGGATGGAACAGGAGAACACTGAAGCTTTCTTT. Translating it yields CASSLVRWMEQENTEAFF.

The chain combines TRBV4-2 with TRBJ1-5; the match to TRBD1 covers 10 bases. CDR1 is LGHNA and CDR2 is YNFKEQ in the germline V gene. V shed 3 bases, J shed 0 bases, and the junction held 5 bases outside the gene matches. The CDR3 length is 17 residues. The CDR3 protein is CASSQGDRGRSNQPQHF. DNA of the CDR3: TGTGCCAGCAGCCAGGGGGACAGGGGCCGTAGCAATCAGCCCCAGCATTTT.

This rearrangement joins TRBV4-1 to TRBJ1-5, with unresolved D. The CDR3 length is 16 residues. Germline assignment: CDR1 MGHRA and CDR2 YSYEKL. The ends were cut back, 4 bases at V and 0 bases at J, with 13 bases in the middle. The CDR3 loop is CASSRPGLYSNQPQHF. The CDR3 DNA reads TGCGCCAGCAGCCGCCCCGGTTTGTATAGCAATCAGCCCCAGCATTTT.